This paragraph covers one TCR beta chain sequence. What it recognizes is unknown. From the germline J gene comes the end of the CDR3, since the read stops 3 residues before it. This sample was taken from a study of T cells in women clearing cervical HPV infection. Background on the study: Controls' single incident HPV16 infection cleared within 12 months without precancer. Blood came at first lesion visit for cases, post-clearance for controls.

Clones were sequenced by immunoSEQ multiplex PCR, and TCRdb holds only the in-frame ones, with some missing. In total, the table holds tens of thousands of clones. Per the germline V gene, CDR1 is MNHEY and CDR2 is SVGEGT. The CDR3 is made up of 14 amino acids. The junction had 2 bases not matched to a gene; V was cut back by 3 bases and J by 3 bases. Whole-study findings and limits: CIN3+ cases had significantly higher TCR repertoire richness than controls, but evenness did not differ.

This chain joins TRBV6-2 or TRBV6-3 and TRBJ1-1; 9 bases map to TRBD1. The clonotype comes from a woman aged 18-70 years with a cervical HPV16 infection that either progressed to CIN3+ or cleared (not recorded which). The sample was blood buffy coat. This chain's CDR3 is CASSYRTGDTEAFF. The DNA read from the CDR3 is TGTGCCAGCAGTTATAGGACAGGGGACACTGAA.